This T cell receptor (beta chain) was observed in a study of neurological immune-mediated disorders. The authors produced cDNA by 5'RACE using 10-nucleotide random UMIs. MiXCR, applied by TCRdb to the 5' RACE reads, yields one record per CDR3 protein. This sample has fewer than 55,000 distinct CDR3 sequences, with 9.5% to 15% found just once. Notes on the study in general: None of the CDR3 amino acid sequences found in expanded clones was shared across subjects. This suggests that the TCR-beta repertoires were private in all groups.

The germline V gene has CDR1 MGHRA and CDR2 YSYEKL. V lost 0 bases, J lost 3 bases, and 8 bases lay in between. The CDR3 runs to 14 residues. This clonotype was detected ten times or more. Its antigen is undetermined. Described time point: longitudinal time-point 3. V usage is TRBV4-1 and J usage is TRBJ1-2; no firm D call. This sequence was found in a male donor with HTLV-1-associated myelopathy (HAM/TSP). Sequencing was performed on PBMCs. CDR3 region: CASSQDRQDYGYTF. In DNA form, the CDR3 reads TGCGCCAGCAGCCAAGACCGGCAGGACTATGGCTACACCTTC.